A few counts support the clone carrying this T cell receptor beta chain. Its antigen is currently unknown. The CDR3 consists of 15 residues. CDR1 and CDR2 from the germline V gene are SGHTA and FQGNSA. After removal of 1 base from V and 5 bases from J, the junction contained 2 bases not matched to a gene. The sample comes from a study of blood T cells in healthy people across ages. General study findings and limits: The long-lived group displayed more naive CD4+ cells, plus higher diversity, than the aged donors did. The recorded TCR beta diversity per million T cells decreased in a roughly linear manner with age.

The use of a sample-barcoded 5' primer and a J-beta primer mix characterized a second PCR of 7 to 11 cycles. Each CDR3 protein gets one entry after TCRdb re-called the 5' RACE reads with MiXCR. The sample holds 710,000 or so distinct CDR3 sequences, over 20% seen once. In each sample, at least 6.5 million PBMCs were isolated. The origin of this receptor is a man between 65 and 85 years old in good health. The rearrangement joins TRBV7-2 to TRBJ1-6; TRBD1 agrees at 7 bases. Sequencing was done on a sample of blood. CDR3 DNA: TGTGCCAGCAGCTTAGTAGGGACAGATAATTCACCCCTCCACTTT. This encodes CASSLVGTDNSPLHF.